This T cell receptor beta chain was sequenced during a study of CD8 T cells in Susac syndrome. Random hexamers were used to reverse transcribe about 0.45 to 1 ug of RNA. From the immunoSEQ multiplex PCR reads, TCRdb called clonotypes with MiXCR, one entry per CDR3 protein. The sample holds under 200,000 distinct CDR3 sequences, roughly nine tenths seen once. The sequence was obtained from a human donor with Susac syndrome. What was sequenced was CD4+ T cells from PBMCs.

The DNA of the CDR3 is TGCAGTGCGGAACGGGACAGGGGGACCTACGAGCAGTACTTC. Residues: CSAERDRGTYEQYF. This chain uses TRBV20-1 with TRBJ2-7; 11 nucleotides align to TRBD1. Trimming took 6 bases from V and 2 from J; bases not matched to a gene: 6. The CDR3 has 14 amino acids. Per germline, CDR1 DFQATT and CDR2 SNEGSKA (reference sequence).